The T cell receptor beta chain under discussion was sequenced for a study of shared clonotypes between healthy human individuals. Findings and caveats of the study: The study drew on few donors, limiting represented genetic and exposure-history diversity.

Sequencing was performed with immunoSEQ multiplex PCR; in TCRdb, only in-frame clones are kept and a portion is missing. The table records 1.4 million or so clones, 98% of them present only once. From CD4+ cells came CD45RA+ naive and CD45RA-negative memory subsets. Comments on this clone: Its antigen remains unknown.

The CDR3 covers 15 residues. Germline V gene sequence: CDR1 MGHRA, CDR2 YSYEKL. Trimming pared 0 bases from V and 8 bases from J, leaving 14 bases between. This TCR came from a man under 40 in good health. The specimen was naive CD4+ T cells sorted from blood. Subset of the sample: CD45RA+ positively selected. The chain combines TRBV4-1 with TRBJ1-5, with no clear D. The CDR3: CASSQEVGHIKPQHF. The CDR3 DNA follows: TGCGCCAGCAGCCAAGAAGTCGGGCACATCAAGCCCCAGCATTTT.